The clone carrying this T cell receptor (beta chain) came up many times. The antigen is unknown. These data originate in a study of Graves' ophthalmopathy and Graves' hyperthyroidism. Uncontrolled infections, other autoimmune diseases, pregnancy or lactation barred patients from enrollment. Physicians reached a diagnosis by relying on clinical symptoms, serum thyroxine, TRAb, thyroid ultrasound and orbital computed tomography. RNA transcripts provided the template for amplifying TCR beta CDR3 regions. The first-round RT-PCR employed HTBI primers together with the Qiagen OneStep RT-PCR kit. A multiplex PCR was then performed as the second round. TCRdb re-derived calls from the multiplex PCR reads in MiXCR, one entry per CDR3 protein. Of 600,000 to 650,000 distinct CDR3 sequences listed, 20% to 25% were seen once; the top ten hold approximately 6.9%. Study-wide results and limits: Ophthalmopathy cases were distinguished from stable hyperthyroidism by a 13-signature model, reaching 85% to 90% sensitivity and around 80% specificity.

CDR1 is MNHEY and CDR2 is SVGEGT in the germline V gene. V was pared by 3 bases and J by 5 bases, with 9 bases of the junction left unmatched. The CDR3 is 16 residues long. Sequencing was performed on peripheral blood. J is TRBJ1-5 and V is TRBV6-2 or TRBV6-3; TRBD1 matches at 8 bases. This receptor was obtained from a young woman with stable Graves' hyperthyroidism. Some clones in this sample may be carry-over from other donors' samples. CDR3 in amino acids: CASSYFDRGLHQPQHF. DNA of the CDR3: TGTGCCAGCAGTTATTTCGACAGGGGTTTACATCAGCCCCAGCATTTT.